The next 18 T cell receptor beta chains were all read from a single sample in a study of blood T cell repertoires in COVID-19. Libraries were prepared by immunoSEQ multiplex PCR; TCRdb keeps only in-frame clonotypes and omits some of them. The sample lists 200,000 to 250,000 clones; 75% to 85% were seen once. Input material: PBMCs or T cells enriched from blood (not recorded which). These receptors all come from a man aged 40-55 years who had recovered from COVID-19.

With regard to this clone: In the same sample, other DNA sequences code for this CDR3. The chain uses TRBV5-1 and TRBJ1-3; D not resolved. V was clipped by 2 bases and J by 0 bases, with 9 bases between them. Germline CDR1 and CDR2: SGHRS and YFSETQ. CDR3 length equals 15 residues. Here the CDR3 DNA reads TGCGCCAGCAGCTTATCCCCCGGCTCTGGAAACACCATATATTTT. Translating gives CASSLSPGSGNTIYF.

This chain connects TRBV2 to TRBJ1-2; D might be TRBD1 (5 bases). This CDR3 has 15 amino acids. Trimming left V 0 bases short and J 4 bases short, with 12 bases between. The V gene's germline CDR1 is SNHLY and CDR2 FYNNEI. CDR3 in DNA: TGTGCCAGCAGTGAAGCTGCAGGGTACGGCTATGGCTACACCTTC. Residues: CASSEAAGYGYGYTF. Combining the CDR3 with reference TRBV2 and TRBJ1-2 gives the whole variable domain EPEVTQTPSHQVTQMGQEVILRCVPISNHLYFYWYRQILGQKVEFLVSFYNNEISEKSEIFDDQFSVERPDGSNFTLKIRSTKLEDSAMYFCASSEAAGYGYGYTFGSGTRLTVV.

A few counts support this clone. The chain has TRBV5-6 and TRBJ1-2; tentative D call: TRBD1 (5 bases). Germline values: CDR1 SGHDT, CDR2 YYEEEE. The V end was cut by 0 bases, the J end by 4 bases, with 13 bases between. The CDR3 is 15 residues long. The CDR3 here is CASSLDSAGSYGYTF. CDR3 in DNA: TGTGCCAGCAGCTTGGATAGTGCAGGGTCCTATGGCTACACCTTC.

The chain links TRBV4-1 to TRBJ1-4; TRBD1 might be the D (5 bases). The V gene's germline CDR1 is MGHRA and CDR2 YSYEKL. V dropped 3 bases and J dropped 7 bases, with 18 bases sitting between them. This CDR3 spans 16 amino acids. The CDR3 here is CASSHPSGTALEKLFF. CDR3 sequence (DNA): TGCGCCAGCAGCCACCCCTCCGGGACTGCTCTTGAAAAACTGTTTTTT.

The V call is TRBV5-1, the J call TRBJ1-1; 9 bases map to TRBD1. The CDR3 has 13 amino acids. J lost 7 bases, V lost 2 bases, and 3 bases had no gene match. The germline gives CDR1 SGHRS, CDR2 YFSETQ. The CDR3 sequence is CASSFGQGLEAFF. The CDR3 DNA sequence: TGCGCCAGCAGCTTCGGACAGGGGCTTGAAGCTTTCTTT.

The CDR3 DNA reads TGTGCCAGTAGAGAGCTCCAGCGAGTGTTTTTT. Protein product: CASRELQRVFF. J is TRBJ1-4 and V is TRBV19; unclear D gene. Germline assignment: CDR1 LNHDA and CDR2 SQIVND (reference sequence). CDR3 length: 11 residues. The V end was cut by 6 bases, the J end by 15 bases, with 14 bases between.

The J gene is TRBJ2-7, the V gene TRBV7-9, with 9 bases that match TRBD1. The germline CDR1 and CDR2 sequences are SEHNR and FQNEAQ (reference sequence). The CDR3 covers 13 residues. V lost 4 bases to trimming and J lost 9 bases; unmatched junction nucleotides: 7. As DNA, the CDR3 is TGTGCCAGCAGCTCACTCGACAGGGGGAGGCAGTACTTC. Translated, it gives CASSSLDRGRQYF.

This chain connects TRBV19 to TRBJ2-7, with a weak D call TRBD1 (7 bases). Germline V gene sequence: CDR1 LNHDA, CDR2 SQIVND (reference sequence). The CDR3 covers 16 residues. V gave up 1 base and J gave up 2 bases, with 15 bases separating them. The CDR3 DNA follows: TGTGCCAGTAGTATAGCGGGAGACAGGGCTACCTACGAGCAGTACTTC. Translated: CASSIAGDRATYEQYF. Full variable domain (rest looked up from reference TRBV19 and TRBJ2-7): DGGITQSPKYLFRKEGQNVTLSCEQNLNHDAMYWYRQDPGQGLRLIYYSQIVNDFQKGDIAEGYSVSREKKESFPLTVTSAQKNPTAFYLCASSIAGDRATYEQYFGPGTRLTVT.

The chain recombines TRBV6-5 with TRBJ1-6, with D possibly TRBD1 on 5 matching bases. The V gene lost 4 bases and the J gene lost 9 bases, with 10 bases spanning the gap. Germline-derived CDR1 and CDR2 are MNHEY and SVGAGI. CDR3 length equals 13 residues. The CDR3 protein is CASSFQGGSPLHF. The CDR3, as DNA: TGTGCCAGCAGTTTCCAGGGAGGTTCACCCCTCCACTTT.

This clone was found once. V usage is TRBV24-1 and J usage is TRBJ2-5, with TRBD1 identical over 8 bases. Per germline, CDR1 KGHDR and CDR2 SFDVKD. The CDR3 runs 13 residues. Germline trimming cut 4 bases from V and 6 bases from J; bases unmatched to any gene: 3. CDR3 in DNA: TGTGCCACCAGTGAGGGACAGGCAAAGACCCAGTACTTC. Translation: CATSEGQAKTQYF.

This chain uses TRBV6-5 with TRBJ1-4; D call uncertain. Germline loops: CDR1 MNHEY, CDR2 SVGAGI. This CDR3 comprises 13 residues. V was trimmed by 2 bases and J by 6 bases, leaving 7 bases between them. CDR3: CASSYSIYEKLFF. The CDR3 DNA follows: TGTGCCAGCAGTTACAGCATATATGAAAAACTGTTTTTT.

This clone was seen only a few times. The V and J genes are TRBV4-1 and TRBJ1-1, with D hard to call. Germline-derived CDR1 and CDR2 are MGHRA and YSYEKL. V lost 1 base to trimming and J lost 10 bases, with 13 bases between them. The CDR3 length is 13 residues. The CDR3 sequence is CASSQGVGGLAFF. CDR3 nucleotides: TGCGCCAGCAGCCAAGGGGTTGGCGGCCTAGCTTTCTTT.

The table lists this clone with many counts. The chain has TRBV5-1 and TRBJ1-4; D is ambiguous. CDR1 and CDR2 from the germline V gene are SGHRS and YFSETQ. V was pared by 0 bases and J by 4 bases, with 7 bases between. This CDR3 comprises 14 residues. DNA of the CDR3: TGCGCCAGCAGCTTGGGAACAGTTAATGAAAAACTGTTTTTT. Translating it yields CASSLGTVNEKLFF. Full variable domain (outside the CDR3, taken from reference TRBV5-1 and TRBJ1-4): KAGVTQTPRYLIKTRGQQVTLSCSPISGHRSVSWYQQTPGQGLQFLFEYFSETQRNKGNFPGRFSGRQFSNSRSEMNVSTLELGDSALYLCASSLGTVNEKLFFGSGTQLSVL.

For the CDR3, the DNA is TGTGCCAGTAGTATTGGCCTCACTGAAGCTTTCTTT. Residues: CASSIGLTEAFF. The chain carries TRBV19 and TRBJ1-1; D is unclear. The ends were cut back, 3 bases at V and 4 bases at J, with 6 bases in the middle. This CDR3 region has 12 residues. Germline assignment: CDR1 LNHDA and CDR2 SQIVND (reference sequence).

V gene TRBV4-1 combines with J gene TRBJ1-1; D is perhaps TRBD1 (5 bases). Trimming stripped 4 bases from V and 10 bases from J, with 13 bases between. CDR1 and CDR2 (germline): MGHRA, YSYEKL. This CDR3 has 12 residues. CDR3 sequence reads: CASSPSGGGAFF. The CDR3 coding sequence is TGCGCCAGCAGCCCCTCCGGGGGAGGAGCTTTCTTT.

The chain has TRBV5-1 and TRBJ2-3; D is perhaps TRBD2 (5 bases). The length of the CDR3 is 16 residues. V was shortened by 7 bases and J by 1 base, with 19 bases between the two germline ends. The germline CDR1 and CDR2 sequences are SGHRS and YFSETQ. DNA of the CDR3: TGCGCCAGCCCCGGTCCTACGGGGTCGTGCACAGATACGCAGTATTTT. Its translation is CASPGPTGSCTDTQYF.

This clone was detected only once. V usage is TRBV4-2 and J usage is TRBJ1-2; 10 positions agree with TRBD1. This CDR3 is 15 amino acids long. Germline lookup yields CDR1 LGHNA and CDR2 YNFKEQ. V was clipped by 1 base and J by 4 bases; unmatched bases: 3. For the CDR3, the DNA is TGTGCCAGCAGCCAAGGACAGGGGGCGGGCTATGGCTACACCTTC. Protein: CASSQGQGAGYGYTF.

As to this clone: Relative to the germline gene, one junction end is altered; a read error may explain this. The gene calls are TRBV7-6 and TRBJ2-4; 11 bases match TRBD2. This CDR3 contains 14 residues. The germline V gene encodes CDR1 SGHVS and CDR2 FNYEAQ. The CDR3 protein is CASSLGTSGSTADF. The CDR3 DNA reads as TGTGCCAGCAGCTTAGGGACTAGCGGGTCAACGGCGGACTTC.